These T cell receptor beta chains were read from a single sample in a study of T-cell memory formation after mild COVID-19. TCRdb reprocessed the 5' RACE reads via MiXCR and lists one record per CDR3 protein. The sample gives 450,000 or so distinct CDR3 sequences, 20% of which show up once; roughly 8% is in the top ten. Specimen: PBMCs or a T cell subset sorted from them (not recorded which). These receptors came from an adult woman who had mild COVID-19 (a few samples of this study predate the infection). Cell type and time point are not known. The CDR3 runs from the conserved cysteine through the conserved F or W. D genes are given only for firm matches. Size values are once, few and many counts, or a class for expanded clones, and some rows have none.

D: -; J: TRBJ2-1; size: -; V: TRBV28; CDR3: CASSLSTGLYNEQFF; DNA: TGTGCCAGCAGTTTATCCACCGGGCTCTACAATGAGCAGTTCTTC
D: -; J: TRBJ2-2; size: -; V: TRBV12-3/TRBV12-4; CDR3: CASSFFGGNTGELFF; DNA: TGTGCCAGCAGTTTTTTCGGTGGGAACACCGGGGAGCTGTTTTTT
D: -; J: TRBJ2-7; size: few; V: TRBV27; CDR3: CASSHRRLQEGEQYF; DNA: TGTGCCAGCAGCCATCGCAGGCTACAGGAGGGGGAGCAGTACTTC
D: TRBD2; J: TRBJ2-2; size: -; V: TRBV7-6; CDR3: CASLDRSSSGDTNTGELFF; DNA: TGTGCCAGTCTCGATCGGTCGTCTAGCGGGGATACGAACACCGGGGAGCTGTTTTTT
D: TRBD1; J: TRBJ1-1; size: -; V: TRBV19; CDR3: CASRQGAWDAEAFF; DNA: TGTGCCAGCAGACAGGGGGCATGGGATGCTGAAGCTTTCTTT
D: TRBD2; J: TRBJ2-5; size: -; V: TRBV12-3/TRBV12-4; CDR3: CASSSGTSGSIETQYF; DNA: TGTGCCAGCAGTTCTGGGACTAGCGGGAGTATAGAGACCCAGTACTTC
D: -; J: TRBJ1-3; size: -; V: TRBV4-2; CDR3: CASSNSVGSSGNTIYF; DNA: TGTGCCAGCAGCAACTCAGTGGGGTCCTCTGGAAACACCATATATTTT
D: TRBD2; J: TRBJ2-1; size: -; V: TRBV11-2; CDR3: CASSSIAGRAYNEQFF; DNA: TGTGCCAGCAGCTCAATAGCGGGAAGGGCCTACAATGAGCAGTTCTTC
D: -; J: TRBJ2-7; size: few; V: TRBV4-1; CDR3: CASSQGREYEQYF; DNA: TGCGCCAGCAGCCAAGGGCGCGAATACGAGCAGTACTTC
D: -; J: TRBJ2-7; size: few; V: TRBV7-7; CDR3: CASSFRLAPYEQYF; DNA: TGTGCTAGCAGCTTTCGGCTAGCCCCCTACGAGCAGTACTTC
D: -; J: TRBJ2-2; size: -; V: TRBV23-1; CDR3: CASSQDRDRDGSNTGELFF; DNA: TGCGCCAGCAGTCAAGACCGGGACCGGGACGGATCGAACACCGGGGAGCTGTTTTTT
D: -; J: TRBJ1-2; size: -; V: TRBV7-8; CDR3: CASSSGLYGYTF; DNA: TGTGCCAGCAGCTCGGGACTCTATGGCTACACCTTC
D: TRBD2; J: TRBJ2-1; size: -; V: TRBV4-2; CDR3: CASSNYLAGGPSEQFF; DNA: TGTGCCAGCAGCAACTACCTAGCGGGAGGGCCCAGCGAGCAGTTCTTC
D: TRBD1; J: TRBJ2-2; size: -; V: TRBV20-1; CDR3: CSARDPGTETGELFF; DNA: TGCAGTGCTAGAGACCCCGGGACAGAGACCGGGGAGCTGTTTTTT
D: -; J: TRBJ2-7; size: -; V: TRBV5-6; CDR3: CASSLGPGEQYF; DNA: TGTGCCAGCAGCTTGGGGCCGGGCGAGCAGTACTTC
D: -; J: TRBJ2-3; size: -; V: TRBV3-1; CDR3: CASSQDLGTGTDTQYF; DNA: TGTGCCAGCAGCCAAGATCTGGGGACCGGCACAGATACGCAGTATTTT
D: TRBD2; J: TRBJ2-7; size: -; V: TRBV9; CDR3: CASSPNTGTSHEQYF; DNA: TGTGCCAGCAGCCCAAATACCGGGACTAGCCACGAGCAGTACTTC
D: -; J: TRBJ2-1; size: -; V: TRBV19; CDR3: CDSSIGGSSYNEQFF; DNA: TGTGACAGTAGTATCGGAGGGAGCTCCTACAATGAGCAGTTCTTC
D: TRBD1; J: TRBJ1-1; size: -; V: TRBV3-1; CDR3: CASSPQGAVLTEAFF; DNA: TGTGCCAGCAGCCCTCAGGGGGCTGTTTTAACTGAAGCTTTCTTT
D: -; J: TRBJ1-2; size: few; V: TRBV7-9; CDR3: CASRLTEGGHNYGYTF; DNA: TGTGCCAGCAGGTTGACAGAGGGGGGCCATAACTATGGCTACACCTTC
D: -; J: TRBJ1-3; size: few; V: TRBV18; CDR3: CASVETGMFSGNTIYF; DNA: TGTGCCAGCGTCGAAACCGGGATGTTCTCTGGAAACACCATATATTTT
D: -; J: TRBJ1-1; size: few; V: TRBV4-3; CDR3: CASSQRTPQGNTEAFF; DNA: TGCGCCAGCAGCCAAAGGACCCCACAGGGTAACACTGAAGCTTTCTTT
D: -; J: TRBJ1-1; size: -; V: TRBV24-1; CDR3: CATRGDGNTEAFF; DNA: TGTGCCACCAGGGGGGACGGGAACACTGAAGCTTTCTTT
D: -; J: TRBJ2-1; size: -; V: TRBV28; CDR3: CASSPHTYSSYNEQFF; DNA: TGTGCCAGCAGCCCCCATACGTATAGCTCCTACAATGAGCAGTTCTTC
D: TRBD1; J: TRBJ1-2; size: -; V: TRBV7-9; CDR3: CASSPKDRVQSYGYTF; DNA: TGTGCCAGCAGCCCCAAGGACAGGGTACAGTCCTATGGCTACACCTTC
D: TRBD1; J: TRBJ2-7; size: few; V: TRBV28; CDR3: CASSLGDRNSYEQYF; DNA: TGTGCCAGCAGTTTAGGGGACAGAAATTCCTACGAGCAGTACTTC
D: -; J: TRBJ1-2; size: -; V: TRBV2; CDR3: CASSEDATYGYTF; DNA: TGTGCCAGCAGTGAGGACGCAACTTATGGCTACACCTTC
D: -; J: TRBJ2-2; size: -; V: TRBV5-1; CDR3: CASSWGEEWSGELFF; DNA: TGCGCCAGCAGCTGGGGCGAAGAGTGGTCCGGGGAGCTGTTTTTT
D: -; J: TRBJ2-2; size: -; V: TRBV18; CDR3: CASSPRGSRAGELFF; DNA: TGTGCCAGCTCACCGCGGGGATCAAGAGCCGGGGAGCTGTTTTTT